The 20 T cell receptor beta chains given below trace back to one sample, sequenced in a study of Ad26.COV2.S vaccination and SARS-CoV-2 variants. Generated by immunoSEQ multiplex PCR, the TCRdb table keeps only in-frame clones and is missing some. The sample lists around 300,000 clones, 80% to 90% seen once, with roughly 4.8% in the top ten. The treatment was: roughly 19 received Ad26.COV2.S at low or high dose, single or two shots; five or six received placebo; per-sample allocation not given. The study sampled participants on day 63 after the first vaccine or placebo injection. Here the sequenced sample was peripheral blood, taken in a trial of Ad26.COV2.S vaccine versus placebo. These receptors were obtained from a person aged 18-60 years who received the Ad26.COV2.S COVID-19 vaccine or a placebo.

In this sample, this clone turned up once. V is TRBV6-2 or TRBV6-3 and J is TRBJ2-3; unclear D gene. The V end was cut by 6 bases, the J end by 6 bases, with 10 bases between. Germline-derived CDR1 and CDR2 are MNHEY and SVGEGT. CDR3 length: 12 residues. CDR3 region: CASSSYGDTQYF. The CDR3 nucleotides are TGTGCCAGCAGCTCATACGGGGATACGCAGTATTTT.

This chain uses TRBV28 with TRBJ2-5; TRBD2 agrees at 12 bases. CDR1 and CDR2 (germline): MDHEN, SYDVKM. The trim removed 5 bases at V and 4 bases at J, leaving 8 bases unmatched. This CDR3 region has 16 residues. CDR3 nucleotide sequence: TGTGCCAGCAGTCCCCGACTAGCGGGAGACGCAGAGACCCAGTACTTC. It translates to CASSPRLAGDAETQYF.

A single count supports this clone. The gene calls are TRBV19 and TRBJ2-3, with D perhaps assigned TRBD1 or TRBD2 (6 bases each). The CDR3 covers 14 residues. The germline V and J ends were trimmed by 4 bases and 4 bases, with 12 bases remaining between them. CDR1 is LNHDA and CDR2 is SQIVND in the germline V gene (reference sequence). In DNA, the CDR3 is TGTGCCAGTAGTAAGGGGGGTGAGGCAGATACGCAGTATTTT. Translated: CASSKGGEADTQYF.

This chain links TRBV6-1 with TRBJ2-1; D gene ambiguous. The CDR3 has 16 residues. Germline loops: CDR1 MNHNS, CDR2 SASEGT. V was pared by 0 bases and J by 4 bases, with 13 bases between. CDR3 residues: CASSEALGPAYNEQFF. DNA of the CDR3: TGTGCCAGCAGTGAAGCGCTAGGACCGGCGTACAATGAGCAGTTCTTC.

V is TRBV12-3 or TRBV12-4 and J is TRBJ2-7; D gene ambiguous. Deletions cut 1 base from V and 3 bases from J, with 7 bases between. The CDR3 is 13 amino acids. As DNA, the CDR3 is TGTGCCAGCAGTTTAGTTGTCGGCTACGAGCAGTACTTC. This gives the protein CASSLVVGYEQYF.

The V gene is TRBV10-2, the J gene TRBJ2-3; D is ambiguous. Germline V gene data show CDR1 as WSHSY and CDR2 as SAAADI. V was pared by 0 bases and J by 3 bases, with 7 bases between. The CDR3 length is 14 residues. CDR3 coding DNA: TGCGCCAGCAGTGAGTCACTGGGGACAGATACGCAGTATTTT. Protein sequence: CASSESLGTDTQYF.

V usage is TRBV28 and J usage is TRBJ2-1; TRBD2 matches at 9 bases. The CDR3 length is 17 residues. Germline assignment: CDR1 MDHEN and CDR2 SYDVKM. V lost 4 bases to trimming and J lost 0 bases; unmatched junction nucleotides: 7. The CDR3 DNA reads as TGTGCCAGCAGTTCCAAGACTAGCGGAAACTCCTACAATGAGCAGTTCTTC. This encodes CASSSKTSGNSYNEQFF. Based on the CDR3 plus reference TRBV28 and TRBJ2-1, the full variable domain is DVKVTQSSRYLVKRTGEKVFLECVQDMDHENMFWYRQDPGLGLRLIYFSYDVKMKEKGDIPEGYSVSREKKERFSLILESASTNQTSMYLCASSSKTSGNSYNEQFFGPGTRLTVL.

This chain links TRBV12-3 or TRBV12-4 with TRBJ1-1, with unresolved D. The CDR3 covers 13 residues. Trimming removed 7 bases at V and 0 bases at J, with 9 bases between. The CDR3 loop reads CASTLTLNTEAFF. The CDR3 DNA reads as TGTGCCAGCACCCTGACCCTGAACACTGAAGCTTTCTTT.

The chain carries TRBV12-5 and TRBJ2-7, with D perhaps matching TRBD1 or TRBD2 (6 bases each). Germline V gives CDR1 LGHNT, CDR2 FRNRAP. The CDR3 is made up of 20 amino acids. Trimming pared 1 base from V and 2 bases from J, leaving 27 bases between. The CDR3 DNA is TGTGCTAGTGGTTTGGCGCAAAAGGGGGGCATCGGGAAGGTGACCTACGAGCAGTACTTC. Protein product: CASGLAQKGGIGKVTYEQYF.

The chain joins TRBV6-6 to TRBJ2-6, with 10 bases aligning to TRBD1. This CDR3 is 17 amino acids long. Germline CDR1 reads MNHNY; CDR2 reads SVGAGI (reference sequence). Trimming removed 5 bases from V and 0 bases from J; junction bases left unmatched: 4. CDR3 sequence reads: CASSPRTGGSGANVLTF. The CDR3 DNA follows: TGTGCCAGCAGTCCCCGGACAGGGGGCTCTGGGGCCAACGTCCTGACTTTC.

CDR3 nucleotides: TGTGCCAGCAGCCTAGGCAGGGGGCGAACCTACGAGCAGTACTTC. Residues: CASSLGRGRTYEQYF. The rearrangement links TRBV6-2 or TRBV6-3 to TRBJ2-7, with TRBD1 matching over 8 bases. Trimming cost V 6 bases and J 2 bases; bases outside gene matches: 9. This CDR3 is 15 amino acids long. Germline V lookup: CDR1 MNHEY, CDR2 SVGEGT.

This chain links TRBV5-6 with TRBJ2-3; the match to TRBD1 covers 9 bases. The CDR3 is 16 amino acids. Germline V CDR1 and CDR2: SGHDT, YYEEEE. J gave up 0 bases and V 1 base, and 3 bases lay outside the gene matches. The CDR3 sequence is CASSLQQGASTDTQYF. Written as DNA, the CDR3 is TGTGCCAGCAGCTTGCAACAGGGGGCTAGCACAGATACGCAGTATTTT.

This clone was recorded a few times. The J gene is TRBJ1-1, the V gene TRBV4-2, with D maybe TRBD1 (5 bases). Trimming took off 0 bases at V and 3 bases at J, with 11 bases between the two ends. The germline CDR1 and CDR2 sequences are LGHNA and YNFKEQ. The CDR3 totals 15 residues. CDR3 in amino acids: CASSQDHRGDTEAFF. In DNA form, the CDR3 reads TGTGCCAGCAGCCAAGATCATAGAGGGGACACTGAAGCTTTCTTT.

About this clone: Other DNA sequences of this sample code for an identical CDR3. This rearrangement joins TRBV3-1 (or the pseudogene TRBV3-2) to TRBJ2-7; no reliable D call. Germline loops: CDR1 LGHDT, CDR2 YNNKEL (reference sequence). The CDR3 is 15 amino acids. Trimming removed 0 bases from V and 3 bases from J, with 12 bases in between. CDR3 in DNA: TGTGCCAGCAGCCAAGATCCTGGTCAGTTCTACGAGCAGTACTTC. This sequence encodes CASSQDPGQFYEQYF.

The rearrangement links TRBV12-3 or TRBV12-4 to TRBJ2-1; D is unresolved. The CDR3 sequence is 13 residues long. Trimming took 2 bases from V and 4 from J, leaving 6 bases between them. The CDR3 spells CASSLQEYNEQFF. The CDR3, as DNA: TGTGCCAGCAGTTTACAGGAATACAATGAGCAGTTCTTC.

Turning to this clone: The same CDR3 is also encoded by other DNA sequences in this sample. This rearrangement joins TRBV5-1 to TRBJ2-5, with a possible D match to TRBD1 (6 bases). The CDR3 loop spans 13 amino acids. The V end was cut by 0 bases, the J end by 3 bases, with 6 bases between. Germline values: CDR1 SGHRS, CDR2 YFSETQ. Here the CDR3 reads CASSLDREETQYF. The DNA for the CDR3 is TGCGCCAGCAGCTTGGACAGGGAAGAGACCCAGTACTTC.

In this sample, this clone turned up a few times. The chain links TRBV11-2 to TRBJ1-1; no clear D. Germline CDR1 reads SGHAT; CDR2 reads FQNNGV. The CDR3 totals 13 residues. Trimming removed 1 base at V and 3 bases at J, with 6 bases between. CDR3 DNA sequence: TGTGCCAGCAGCTTAGTGGGTGACACTGAAGCTTTCTTT. It encodes CASSLVGDTEAFF.

The chain recombines TRBV6-6 with TRBJ2-1; 14 bases are a match to TRBD2. V lost 5 bases, J lost 9 bases, and 15 bases stayed unmatched. Germline CDR1 reads MNHNY; CDR2 reads SVGAGI (reference sequence). The CDR3 is made up of 18 amino acids. The CDR3 protein is CASSPLPGTSGSAFEQFF. The CDR3 DNA reads as TGTGCCAGCAGTCCGCTACCAGGGACTAGCGGGAGTGCCTTTGAGCAGTTCTTC.

The rearrangement links TRBV6-1 to TRBJ2-5; D not resolved. In germline, CDR1 is MNHNS, CDR2 SASEGT. CDR3 length: 15 residues. V gave up 0 bases and J gave up 1 base, with 9 bases separating them. The CDR3 loop is CASSEAGQTQETQYF. CDR3 DNA: TGTGCCAGCAGTGAAGCAGGCCAGACCCAAGAGACCCAGTACTTC.

The V call is TRBV3-1 (or the pseudogene TRBV3-2), the J call TRBJ2-1; TRBD2 is a possible D gene (5 bases). From germline, CDR1 is LGHDT and CDR2 YNNKEL (reference sequence). This CDR3 spans 14 amino acids. Trimming removed 5 bases at V and 7 bases at J, with 15 bases between. The CDR3 DNA follows: TGTGCCAGCAGCTTTCGGGGATCTTCGAATGAGCAGTTCTTC. Translation: CASSFRGSSNEQFF.